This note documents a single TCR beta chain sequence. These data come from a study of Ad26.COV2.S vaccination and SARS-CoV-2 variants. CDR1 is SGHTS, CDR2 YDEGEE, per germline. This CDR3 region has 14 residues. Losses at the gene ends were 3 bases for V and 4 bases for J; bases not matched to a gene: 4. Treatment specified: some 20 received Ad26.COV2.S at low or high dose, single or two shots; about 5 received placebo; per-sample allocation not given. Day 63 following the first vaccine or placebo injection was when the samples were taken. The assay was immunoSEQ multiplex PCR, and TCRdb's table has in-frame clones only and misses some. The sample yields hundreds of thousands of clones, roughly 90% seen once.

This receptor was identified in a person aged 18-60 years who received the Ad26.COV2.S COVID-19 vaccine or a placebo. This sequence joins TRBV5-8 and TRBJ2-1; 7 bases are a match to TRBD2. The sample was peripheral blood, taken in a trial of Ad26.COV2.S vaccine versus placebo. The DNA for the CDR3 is TGTGCCAGCAGCTGGGAGGGAATTTACAATGAGCAGTTCTTC. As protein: CASSWEGIYNEQFF.